Listed below are T cell receptor beta chains from one sample, sequenced in a study of beta chain features in type 1 diabetes. Here immunoSEQ multiplex PCR was the method, and the copy in TCRdb shows in-frame clones only, minus some. The sample includes about 340,000 clones, roughly 8% of them seen just once. Material: central memory CD4+ T cells from blood. These receptors originate from a woman aged 18-29 years in good health. Each CDR3 is given with its conserved first and last residue. Fields, in order: clone size, J gene, V gene, CDR3 protein. Part of the rows lack a size; the others show once, few, many or a class for expanded clones.

few,TRBJ1-5,TRBV28,CASSLLGLMGNQPQHF
many,TRBJ1-1,TRBV5-8,CASSFNRQAQAFF
.,TRBJ2-5,TRBV27,CASSLSPPTSGRAGGTQYF
.,TRBJ2-5,TRBV6-6,CASKNSAGTQYF
.,TRBJ1-5,TRBV28,CASRSGGESNQPQHF
many,TRBJ1-1,TRBV25-1,CASGGPRGEAFF
few,TRBJ2-7,TRBV7-2,CASSPQLDSRQYF
many,TRBJ1-2,TRBV7-2,CASSLGLTSSRYGYTF
few,TRBJ2-7,TRBV28,CASSWSGLNSYEQYF
few,TRBJ1-2,TRBV15,CATSTETGAYGYTF
.,TRBJ2-3,TRBV28,CASRSISGSLSDTQYF
.,TRBJ2-2,TRBV18,CASSRQNTGELFF
few,TRBJ2-2,TRBV2,CASSEAGTGNGELFF
.,TRBJ1-4,TRBV7-9,CASSLGGMNEKLFF
few,TRBJ1-1,TRBV2,CASGPYTDTEAFF
.,TRBJ2-7,TRBV29-1,CSVAGTGVYEQYF
few,TRBJ2-1,TRBV7-3,CASSLDYFYEQFF
many,TRBJ1-1,TRBV7-8,CASSFQGQANTEAFF
many,TRBJ2-1,TRBV7-9,CASSLSGGWVDEQFF
many,TRBJ2-3,TRBV28,CASRGEYTQYF
many,TRBJ2-3,TRBV27,CASSLGGRGTDTQYF
many,TRBJ2-5,TRBV7-2,CASSYGQKETQYF
few,TRBJ2-7,TRBV28,CASSLGTGQVSYEQYF
few,TRBJ2-5,TRBV5-6,CASSRGLGEETQYF
few,TRBJ2-2,TRBV5-4,CASSLTNTGELFF
many,TRBJ2-3,TRBV4-3,CASSQDERATQYF
.,TRBJ2-3,TRBV25-1,CATSSGRSSDTQYF
few,TRBJ2-7,TRBV2,CASSIFEQYF
few,TRBJ2-5,TRBV13,CASSFRLAGTETQYF
many,TRBJ2-4,TRBV5-5,CASSLAYAGEGRNIQYF
few,TRBJ2-2,TRBV7-8,CASSQPITTGSTGELFF
.,TRBJ2-1,TRBV7-3,CASSLMGTSGPYNEQFF
few,TRBJ1-5,TRBV28,CASSFSSDQPQHF
.,TRBJ2-2,TRBV7-9,CASSLSRQFTGELFF
.,TRBJ2-3,TRBV27,CASTLGLGSTDTQYF
.,TRBJ2-7,TRBV6-1,CASDRDRIYEQYF
.,TRBJ1-3,TRBV2,CASSQGSSGNTIYF
.,TRBJ1-5,TRBV2,CASSPDRVWGQPQHF
many,TRBJ2-3,TRBV5-8,CASSVGQGTDTQYF
.,TRBJ2-3,TRBV4-2,CASSNRQSRGTDTQYF
.,TRBJ2-7,TRBV15,CATSTGDAYEQYF
many,TRBJ2-5,TRBV29-1,CSVVAGNQETQYF
.,TRBJ1-1,TRBV2,CASIRDSQGEAFF
few,TRBJ2-7,TRBV2,CASERGGYEQYF
few,TRBJ1-4,TRBV28,CASSLDLELNEKLFF
.,TRBJ2-4,TRBV28,CASSSPPRGAIQYF
.,TRBJ2-3,TRBV27,CASIPRVGTPQYF
few,TRBJ2-1,TRBV5-1,CASSLAWSDNEQFF
few,TRBJ2-7,TRBV7-3,CASSPTGLAGKGEQYF
.,TRBJ2-5,TRBV5-4,CASSLKLVEETQYF
many,TRBJ1-5,TRBV4-2,CASSQATGGNQPQHF
.,TRBJ1-4,TRBV28,CASLGSTNEKLFF
few,TRBJ1-2,TRBV7-6,CASSYPQGDGYTF
.,TRBJ1-5,TRBV7-9,CASSLAGGGSQPQHF